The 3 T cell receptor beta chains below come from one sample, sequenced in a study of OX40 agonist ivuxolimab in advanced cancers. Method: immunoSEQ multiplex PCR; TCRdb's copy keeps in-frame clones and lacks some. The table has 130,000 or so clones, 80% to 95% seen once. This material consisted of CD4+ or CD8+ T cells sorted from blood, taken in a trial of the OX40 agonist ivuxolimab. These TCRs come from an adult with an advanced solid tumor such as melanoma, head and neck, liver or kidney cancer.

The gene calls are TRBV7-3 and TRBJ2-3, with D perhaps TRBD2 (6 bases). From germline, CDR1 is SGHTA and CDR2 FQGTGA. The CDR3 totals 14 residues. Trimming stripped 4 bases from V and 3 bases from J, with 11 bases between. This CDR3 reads CASSSSRGTDTQYF. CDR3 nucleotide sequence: TGTGCCAGCAGCTCCTCCCGGGGGACAGATACGCAGTATTTT. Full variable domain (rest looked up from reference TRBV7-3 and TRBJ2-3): GAGVSQTPSNKVTEKGKYVELRCDPISGHTALYWYRQSLGQGPEFLIYFQGTGAADDSGLPNDRFFAVRPEGSVSTLKIQRTERGDSAVYLCASSSSRGTDTQYFGPGTRLTVL.

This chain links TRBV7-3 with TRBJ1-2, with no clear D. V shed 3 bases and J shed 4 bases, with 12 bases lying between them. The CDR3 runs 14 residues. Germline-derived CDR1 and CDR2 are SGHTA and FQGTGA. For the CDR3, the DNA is TGTGCCAGCAGCTTGACTCCATCTTCCTATGGCTACACCTTC. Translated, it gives CASSLTPSSYGYTF.

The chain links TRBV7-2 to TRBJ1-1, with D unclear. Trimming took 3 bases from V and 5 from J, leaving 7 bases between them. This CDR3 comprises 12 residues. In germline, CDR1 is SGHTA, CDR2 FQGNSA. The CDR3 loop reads CASSFQSTEAFF. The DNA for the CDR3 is TGTGCCAGCAGCTTTCAGTCAACTGAAGCTTTCTTT.